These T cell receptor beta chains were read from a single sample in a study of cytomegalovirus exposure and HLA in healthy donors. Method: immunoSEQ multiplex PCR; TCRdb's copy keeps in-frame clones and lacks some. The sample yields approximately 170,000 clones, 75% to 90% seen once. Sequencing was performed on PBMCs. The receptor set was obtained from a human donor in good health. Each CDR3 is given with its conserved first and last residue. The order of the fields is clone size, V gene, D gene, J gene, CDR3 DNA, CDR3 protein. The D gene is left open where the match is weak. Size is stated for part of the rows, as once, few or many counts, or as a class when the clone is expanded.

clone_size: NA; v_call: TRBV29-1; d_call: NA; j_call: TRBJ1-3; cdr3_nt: TGCAGCGTTGGGGGGGGCCCGGCTGGAAACACCATATATTTT; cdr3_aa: CSVGGGPAGNTIYF
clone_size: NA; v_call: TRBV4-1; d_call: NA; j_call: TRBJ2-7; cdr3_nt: TGCGCCAGCAGCCAAGACGGGGACATGATTACCTACGAGCAGTACTTC; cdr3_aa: CASSQDGDMITYEQYF
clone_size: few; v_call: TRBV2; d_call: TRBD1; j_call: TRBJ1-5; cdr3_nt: TGTGCCAGCAGGGGGGACAGGGAAGAGAGCAATCAGCCCCAGCATTTT; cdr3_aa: CASRGDREESNQPQHF
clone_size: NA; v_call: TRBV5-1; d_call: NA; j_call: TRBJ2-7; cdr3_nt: TGCGCCAGCAGCTTGATTGGCACGAGGGACGAGCAGTACTTC; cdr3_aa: CASSLIGTRDEQYF
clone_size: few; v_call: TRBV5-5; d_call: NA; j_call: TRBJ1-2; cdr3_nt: TGTGCCAGCAGCTTGGGTTCGGGGAACCTTAACTATGGCTACACCTTC; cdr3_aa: CASSLGSGNLNYGYTF
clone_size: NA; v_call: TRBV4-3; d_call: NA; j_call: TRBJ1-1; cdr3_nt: TGCGCCAGCAGCCAAGATCTTGCACTCGGGGGCACTGAAGCTTTCTTT; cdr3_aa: CASSQDLALGGTEAFF
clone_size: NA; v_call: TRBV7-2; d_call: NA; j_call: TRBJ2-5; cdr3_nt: TGTGCCAGCAGCTTAAACGCCGAGGAGACCCAGTACTTC; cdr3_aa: CASSLNAEETQYF
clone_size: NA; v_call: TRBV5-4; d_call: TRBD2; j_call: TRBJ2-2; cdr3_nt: TGTGCCAGCAGCTTGGAGCGGGGGGCCACCGGGGAGCTGTTTTTT; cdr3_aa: CASSLERGATGELFF
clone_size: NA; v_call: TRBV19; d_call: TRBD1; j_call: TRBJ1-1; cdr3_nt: TGTGCCAGTAGTATAGCGACTGGACAGGGGGGAAATATCGGCACTGAAGCTTTCTTT; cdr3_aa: CASSIATGQGGNIGTEAFF
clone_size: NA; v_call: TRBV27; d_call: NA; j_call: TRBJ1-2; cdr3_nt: TGTGCCAGCAGTTTACTCGACGGGGGGGGTCACTATGGCTACACCTTC; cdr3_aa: CASSLLDGGGHYGYTF
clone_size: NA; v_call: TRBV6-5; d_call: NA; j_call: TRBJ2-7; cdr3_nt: TGTGCCAGCAGTTACTCGACGGGGGCCTACGAGCAGTACTTC; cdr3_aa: CASSYSTGAYEQYF